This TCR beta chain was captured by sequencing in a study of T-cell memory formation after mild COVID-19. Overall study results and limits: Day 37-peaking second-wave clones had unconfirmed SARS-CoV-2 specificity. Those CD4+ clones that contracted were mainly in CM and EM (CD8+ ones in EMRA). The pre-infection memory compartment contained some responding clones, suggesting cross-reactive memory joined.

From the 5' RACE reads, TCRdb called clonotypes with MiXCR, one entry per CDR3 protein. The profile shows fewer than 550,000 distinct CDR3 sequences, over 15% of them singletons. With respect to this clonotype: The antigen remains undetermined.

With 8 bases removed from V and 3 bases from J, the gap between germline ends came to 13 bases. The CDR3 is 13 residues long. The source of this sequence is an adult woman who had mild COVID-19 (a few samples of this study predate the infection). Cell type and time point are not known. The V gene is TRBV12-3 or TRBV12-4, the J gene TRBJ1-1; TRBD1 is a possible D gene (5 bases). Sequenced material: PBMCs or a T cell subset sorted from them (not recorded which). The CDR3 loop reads CASGQGGDTEAFF. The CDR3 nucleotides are TGTGCCAGCGGCCAGGGAGGCGACACTGAAGCTTTCTTT.